The source of this T cell receptor beta chain is a study of beta chain features in type 1 diabetes. Isolation of CD4+ naive, central memory, regulatory and stem cell-like memory cells was achieved by sorting via CD45RO/CCR7/CD25/CD127/CD95/CD27. Sequenced material consisted of expressed TCRB transcripts (all of the isolated RNA was reverse transcribed). The study sequenced naive, central memory and regulatory T cell samples to an average of about 3.57 million reads. Here immunoSEQ multiplex PCR was the method, and the copy in TCRdb shows in-frame clones only, minus some. Of around 650,000 clones listed, 9.5% to 15% were seen once; the top ten hold 0.095% to 0.15%. This clone showed up just a few times. Its antigen is unidentified. Whole-study findings and limits: Across all four CD4+ subsets, people with type 1 diabetes showed modestly shorter TCRB CDR3s. Researchers caution that PCR might favor shorter templates, equally among patients and controls.

The sequenced sample was naive CD4+ T cells from blood. This clonotype was obtained from a man aged 25 to 40 with type 1 diabetes.

DNA for the CDR3: TGTGCCTGGAGAGGGACAGGGGCGAACACCGGGGAGCTGTTTTTT. Residues: CAWRGTGANTGELFF. The chain carries TRBV30 and TRBJ2-2, with 10 bases matching TRBD1. This CDR3 spans 15 amino acids. Germline-derived CDR1 and CDR2 are GTSNPN and SVGIG (reference sequence). Trimming at V came to 3 bases and at J to 0 bases, leaving 1 base not matched to a gene.